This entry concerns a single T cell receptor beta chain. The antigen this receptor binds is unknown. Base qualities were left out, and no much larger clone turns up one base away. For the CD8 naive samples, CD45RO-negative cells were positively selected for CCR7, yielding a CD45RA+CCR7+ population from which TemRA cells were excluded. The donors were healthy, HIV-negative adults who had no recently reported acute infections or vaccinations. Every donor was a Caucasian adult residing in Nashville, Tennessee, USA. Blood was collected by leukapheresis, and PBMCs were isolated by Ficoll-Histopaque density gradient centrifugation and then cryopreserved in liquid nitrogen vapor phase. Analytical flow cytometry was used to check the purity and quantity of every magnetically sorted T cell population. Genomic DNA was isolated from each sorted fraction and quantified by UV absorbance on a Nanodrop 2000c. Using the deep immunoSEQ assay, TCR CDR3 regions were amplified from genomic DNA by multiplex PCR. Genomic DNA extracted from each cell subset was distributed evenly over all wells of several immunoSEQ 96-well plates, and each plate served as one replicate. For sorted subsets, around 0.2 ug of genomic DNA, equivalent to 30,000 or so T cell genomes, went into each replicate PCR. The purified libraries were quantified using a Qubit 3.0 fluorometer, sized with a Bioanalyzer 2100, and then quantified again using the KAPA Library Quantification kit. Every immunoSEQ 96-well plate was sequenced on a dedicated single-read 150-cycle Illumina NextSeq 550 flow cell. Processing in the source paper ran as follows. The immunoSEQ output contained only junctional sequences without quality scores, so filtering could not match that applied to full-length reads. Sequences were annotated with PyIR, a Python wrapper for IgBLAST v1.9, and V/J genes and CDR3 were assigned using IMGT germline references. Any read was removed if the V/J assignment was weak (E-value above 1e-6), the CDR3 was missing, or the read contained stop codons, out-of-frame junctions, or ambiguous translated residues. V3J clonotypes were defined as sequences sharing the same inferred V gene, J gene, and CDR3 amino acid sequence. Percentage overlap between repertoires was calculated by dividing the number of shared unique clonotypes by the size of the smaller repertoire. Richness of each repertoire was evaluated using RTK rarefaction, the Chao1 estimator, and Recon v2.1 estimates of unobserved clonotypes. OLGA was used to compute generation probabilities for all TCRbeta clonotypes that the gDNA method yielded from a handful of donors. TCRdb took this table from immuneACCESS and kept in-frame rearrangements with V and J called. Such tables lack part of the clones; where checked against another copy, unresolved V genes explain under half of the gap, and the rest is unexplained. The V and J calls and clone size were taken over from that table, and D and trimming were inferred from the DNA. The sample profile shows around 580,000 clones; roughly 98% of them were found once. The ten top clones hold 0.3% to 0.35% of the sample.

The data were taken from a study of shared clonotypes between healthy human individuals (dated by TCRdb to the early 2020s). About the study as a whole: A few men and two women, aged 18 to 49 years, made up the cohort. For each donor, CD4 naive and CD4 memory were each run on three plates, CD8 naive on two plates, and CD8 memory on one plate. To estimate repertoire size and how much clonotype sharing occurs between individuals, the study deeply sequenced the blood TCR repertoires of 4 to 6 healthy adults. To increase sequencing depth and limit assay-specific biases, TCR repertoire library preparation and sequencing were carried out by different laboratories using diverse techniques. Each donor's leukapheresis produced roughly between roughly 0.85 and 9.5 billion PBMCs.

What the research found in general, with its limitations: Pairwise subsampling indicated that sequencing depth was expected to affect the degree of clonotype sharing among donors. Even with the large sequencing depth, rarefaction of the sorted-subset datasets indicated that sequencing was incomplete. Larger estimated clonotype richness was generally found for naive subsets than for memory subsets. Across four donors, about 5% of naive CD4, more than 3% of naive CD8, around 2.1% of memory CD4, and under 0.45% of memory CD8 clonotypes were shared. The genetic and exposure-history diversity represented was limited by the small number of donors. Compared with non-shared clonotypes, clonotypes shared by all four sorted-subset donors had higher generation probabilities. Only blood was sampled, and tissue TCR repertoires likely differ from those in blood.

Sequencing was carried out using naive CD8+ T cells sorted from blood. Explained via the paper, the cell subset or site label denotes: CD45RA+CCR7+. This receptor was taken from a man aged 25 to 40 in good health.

The DNA reads TGTGCCAGCATCGACAGTGACTCCTACAATGAGCAGTTCTTC. Its protein reads: CASIDSDSYNEQFF. In this chain, TRBV25-1 is recombined with TRBJ2-1, with a weak D call of TRBD1 (5 bases match). Relative to germline, V is 7 bases shorter and J is 0 bases shorter, with 10 bases between their ends. The germline V gene supplies CDR1 MGHDK and CDR2 SYGVNS. Counted from cysteine to phenylalanine, this CDR3 has 14 amino acids. Kept here is only the CDR3 DNA, which spans 42 bases and is read in frame from base 1. The CDR3, completed at both ends by the reference TRBV25-1 and TRBJ2-1 genes, gives the full variable domain EADIYQTPRYLVIGTGKKITLECSQTMGHDKMYWYQQDPGMELHLIHYSYGVNSTEKGDLSSESTVSRIRTEHFPLTLESARPSHTSQYLCASIDSDSYNEQFFGPGTRLTVL.